This TCR beta chain was obtained from a study of T-cell memory formation after mild COVID-19. Background on the study: TCR clusters were largely donor specific.

This clonotype was observed many times. What it binds is not known. Constant-segment-primed 5'RACE gave TCR alpha and TCR beta cDNA libraries with sample barcodes and UMIs. TCRdb re-called the 5' RACE reads through MiXCR, storing one row per CDR3 protein. The sample consists of about 320,000 distinct CDR3 sequences, 14% of them appearing once. Regarding the study as a whole: Researchers found some responding clones in pre-infection memory, a sign that cross-reactive memory joined. Contracting CD4+ clones lay largely in CM and EM, with CD8+ ones residing in EMRA.

This TCR derives from a man younger than 35 who had mild COVID-19 (a few samples of this study predate the infection). Cell type and time point are not known. Sequenced: PBMCs or a T cell subset sorted from them (not recorded which).

CDR3 residues: CASSPAGNTGELFF. CDR3 DNA: TGCGCCAGCAGCCCCGCAGGCAACACCGGGGAGCTGTTTTTT. The chain carries TRBV5-1 and TRBJ2-2, with D hard to call. The CDR3 runs to 14 residues. Germline assignment: CDR1 SGHRS and CDR2 YFSETQ. The ends were cut back, 4 bases at V and 2 bases at J, with 9 bases in the middle.